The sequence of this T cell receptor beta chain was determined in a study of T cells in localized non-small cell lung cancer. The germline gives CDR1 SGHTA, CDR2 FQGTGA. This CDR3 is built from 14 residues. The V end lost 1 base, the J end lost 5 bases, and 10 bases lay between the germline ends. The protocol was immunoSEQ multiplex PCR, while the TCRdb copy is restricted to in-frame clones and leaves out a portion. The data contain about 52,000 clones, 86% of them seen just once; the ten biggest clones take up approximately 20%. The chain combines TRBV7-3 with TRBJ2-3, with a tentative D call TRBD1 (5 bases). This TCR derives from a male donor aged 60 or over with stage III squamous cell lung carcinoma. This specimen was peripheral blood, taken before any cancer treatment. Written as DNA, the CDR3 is TGTGCCAGCAGCTTAATCCCCCAGGGAGATACGCAGTATTTT. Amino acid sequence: CASSLIPQGDTQYF.